The 5 T cell receptor beta chains given below trace back to one sample, sequenced in a study of siplizumab effects on memory and regulatory T cells. The method was immunoSEQ multiplex PCR; TCRdb's version includes in-frame clones alone and lacks a portion of them. The sample consists of tens of thousands of clones, around 97% of them appearing once. Sequences were obtained from naive CD8+ T cells sorted from blood. The receptor set was obtained from a human donor in good health.

The J gene is TRBJ1-2, the V gene TRBV2; no clear D. V was trimmed by 3 bases and J by 4 bases, leaving 6 bases between them. Per the germline V gene, CDR1 is SNHLY and CDR2 is FYNNEI. This CDR3 is built from 12 residues. The CDR3 DNA reads as TGTGCCAGCAGTGACAGGCCCTATGGCTACACCTTC. This translates into CASSDRPYGYTF.

This clone was counted a single time. The chain has TRBV2 and TRBJ2-7; D remains unclear. Germline values: CDR1 SNHLY, CDR2 FYNNEI. This CDR3 contains 10 residues. The germline V and J ends were trimmed by 4 bases and 4 bases, with 2 bases remaining between them. The CDR3 DNA reads as TGTGCCAGCAGTGTTTACGAGCAGTACTTC. Its protein is CASSVYEQYF.

This CDR3 is CASSLEVGGYEQYF. The DNA of the CDR3 is TGCGCCAGCAGCTTAGAGGTAGGGGGCTACGAGCAGTACTTC. V gene TRBV5-1 combines with J gene TRBJ2-7; possibly TRBD1 for D (6 bases). Germline loops: CDR1 SGHRS, CDR2 YFSETQ. The CDR3 runs to 14 residues. Trimming took off 2 bases at V and 3 bases at J, with 12 bases between the two ends.

The chain uses TRBV7-9 and TRBJ2-7; tentative D call: TRBD1 (5 bases). In germline, CDR1 is SEHNR, CDR2 FQNEAQ (reference sequence). This CDR3 is 14 amino acids long. Trimming pared 2 bases from V and 1 base from J, leaving 9 bases between. The DNA of the CDR3 is TGTGCCAGCAGCTTATTCGACAGATCCTACGAGCAGTACTTC. Protein sequence: CASSLFDRSYEQYF.

The chain joins TRBV11-3 to TRBJ2-5, with 12 bases matching TRBD1. The CDR3 is 15 residues long. The J segment lost 5 bases and the V segment lost 8 bases, leaving 9 bases of the junction unmatched. Germline V lookup: CDR1 SGHNT, CDR2 YENEEA. CDR3 DNA: TGTGCCAGCTCGACCGGGACAGGGGGCGAGGAGACCCAGTACTTC. Protein: CASSTGTGGEETQYF.